This TCR beta chain was sequenced in a study of beta chain features in type 1 diabetes. At the level of the study: Patients did not differ from healthy donors in age, gender or cell yield.

Every bit of the isolated RNA underwent reverse transcription, so sequencing read expressed TCRB transcripts. Deep immunoSEQ sequencing covered naive, central memory and regulatory T cell samples. Produced via immunoSEQ multiplex PCR; TCRdb's table is partial and in-frame only. The sample includes 250,000 to 350,000 clones, 14% of them seen just once. This CDR3 is built from 13 residues. Per the germline V gene, CDR1 is MNHNS and CDR2 is SASEGT. V gave up 11 bases and J gave up 5 bases; unmatched junction bases: 7. This clone has a handful of counts. Purity of each sorted population was above 95%. Source material: central memory CD4+ T cells from blood. The receptor's source is a man younger than 45 in good health. V and J are TRBV6-1 and TRBJ1-5, with TRBD1 matching over 9 bases. The CDR3 nucleotides read TGTGCCTCCCTCGGGACAGGGTATCAGCCCCAGCATTTT. It translates to CASLGTGYQPQHF.